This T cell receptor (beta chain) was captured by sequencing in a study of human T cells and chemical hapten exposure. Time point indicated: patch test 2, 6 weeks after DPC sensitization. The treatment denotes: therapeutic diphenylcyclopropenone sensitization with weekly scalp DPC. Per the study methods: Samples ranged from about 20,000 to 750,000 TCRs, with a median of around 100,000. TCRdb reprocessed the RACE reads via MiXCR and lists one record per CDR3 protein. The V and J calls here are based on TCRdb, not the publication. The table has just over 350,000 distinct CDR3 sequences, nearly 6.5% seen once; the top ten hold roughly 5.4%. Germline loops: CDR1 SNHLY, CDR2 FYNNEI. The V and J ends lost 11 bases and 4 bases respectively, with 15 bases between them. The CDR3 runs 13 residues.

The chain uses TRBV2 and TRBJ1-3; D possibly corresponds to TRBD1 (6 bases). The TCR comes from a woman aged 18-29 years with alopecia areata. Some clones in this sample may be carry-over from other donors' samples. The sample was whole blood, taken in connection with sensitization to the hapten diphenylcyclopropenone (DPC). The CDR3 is CARLGGSGNTIYF. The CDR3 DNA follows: TGTGCCCGATTAGGGGGGTCCGGAAACACCATATATTTT.